This passage covers 5 T cell receptor beta chains from one sample sequenced in a study of response to subunit inactivated influenza vaccine. MiXCR, applied by TCRdb to the RT-PCR reads, yields one record per CDR3 protein. The repertoire consists of hundreds of thousands of distinct CDR3 sequences, with under 15% occurring once and the leading ten covering around 13%. The starting material was PBMCs from blood, obtained more than 35 days after vaccination. Receptor source: a man between 45 and 60 years old who received an inactivated influenza vaccine.

The chain combines TRBV7-9 with TRBJ1-5; D is possibly TRBD1 (5 bases). Germline CDR1 reads SEHNR; CDR2 reads FQNEAQ (reference sequence). Trimming removed 3 bases from V and 8 bases from J, with 14 bases in between. This CDR3 is 14 amino acids long. CDR3 nucleotide sequence: TGTGCCAGCAGCTTCGTGGACACGGACGAGCCCCAGCATTTT. It specifies CASSFVDTDEPQHF.

This clonotype has just a few counts. The chain carries TRBV28 and TRBJ2-5, with a possible D match to TRBD1 (6 bases). V was trimmed by 5 bases and J by 4 bases, leaving 11 bases between them. There are 13 residues in the CDR3. Per germline, CDR1 MDHEN and CDR2 SYDVKM. Here the CDR3 DNA reads TGTGCCAGCAGTCATACAGGGAGAGAGACCCAGTACTTC. This sequence encodes CASSHTGRETQYF.

V usage is TRBV12-3 or TRBV12-4 and J usage is TRBJ1-6, with TRBD1 as a possible D gene (5 bases). The CDR3 has 14 residues. V was trimmed by 7 bases and J by 10 bases, leaving 17 bases between them. CDR3 in amino acids: CASTLGGMGSPLHF. Written as DNA, the CDR3 is TGTGCCAGCACCCTGGGGGGTATGGGGTCACCCCTCCACTTT.

This clonotype was observed a few times. This rearrangement joins TRBV7-9 to TRBJ2-1; D unresolved. Trimming removed 8 bases from V and 10 bases from J, with 12 bases in between. This CDR3 is built from 11 residues. Germline values: CDR1 SEHNR, CDR2 FQNEAQ (reference sequence). This CDR3 reads CASGEWGEQFF. In nucleotides, the CDR3 is TGTGCCAGCGGGGAATGGGGAGAGCAGTTCTTC.

There are many counts of this clonotype. The chain has TRBV7-8 and TRBJ2-5; TRBD1 matches 10 bases. This CDR3 is built from 15 residues. Losses at the gene ends were 5 bases for V and 9 bases for J; bases not matched to a gene: 12. Germline values: CDR1 SGHVS, CDR2 FQNEAQ. As DNA, the CDR3 is TGTGCCAGCAGCCGGCGGGACAGGGGCCTTTGGGCCCAGTACTTC. Amino acid sequence: CASSRRDRGLWAQYF.